This T cell receptor (beta chain) originates from a study of T cells after yellow fever vaccination. The V end lost 2 bases, the J end lost 7 bases, and 14 bases lay between the germline ends. This CDR3 is built from 13 residues. Looked up from germline, CDR1 is DFQATT and CDR2 is SNEGSKA (reference sequence). A single record per CDR3 protein comes from TCRdb applying MiXCR to the 5' RACE reads. The data show roughly 500,000 distinct CDR3 sequences, 15% to 20% seen once. Study conclusions and caveats: Weaker overall, the secondary response nonetheless peaked faster (day 5 versus 15).

This clonotype came up a few times. Antigen unknown. The V call is TRBV20-1, the J call TRBJ1-1, with no clear D. This TCR derives from a man aged 25-40 years who received the YFV17D yellow fever vaccine. This material consisted of PBMCs, taken 15 days after the yellow fever booster vaccination. The CDR3 sequence is CSARLTTVGEAFF. CDR3 sequence (DNA): TGCAGTGCTAGACTAACCACAGTCGGTGAAGCTTTCTTT.